This T cell receptor beta chain was sequenced for a study of T cells in Graves' hyperthyroidism and ophthalmopathy. Study conclusions and caveats: The model's output predicted ophthalmopathy at a median of roughly 6.9 months prior to onset.

Trimming removed 6 bases from V and 5 bases from J; junction bases left unmatched: 12. Germline lookup yields CDR1 SGHRS and CDR2 YFSETQ. The CDR3 length is 16 residues. Amplification of TCR beta CDR3 regions was performed using RNA transcripts as template. RT-PCR in the first round (using the HTBI primer set) targeted the TCR CDR3. TCRdb ran MiXCR on the multiplex PCR reads and lists one entry per CDR3 protein. The repertoire consists of fewer than 900,000 distinct CDR3 sequences, with approximately 19% occurring once and the leading ten covering around 15%. In the case of this clonotype: What it binds is not known.

V gene TRBV5-1 combines with J gene TRBJ2-2; TRBD1 matches 8 bases. Sequenced input: blood. The origin of this receptor is a woman aged 50 to 60 with Graves' hyperthyroidism that later progressed to Graves' ophthalmopathy. The CDR3 sequence: CASTSTGDGRTGELFF. For the CDR3, the DNA is TGCGCCAGCACCTCGACAGGGGATGGAAGGACCGGGGAGCTGTTTTTT.